The rows below give T cell receptor beta chains drawn from one sample of a study of monozygotic twins with inflammatory bowel disease. TCRdb processed the 5' RACE reads again and assigns one entry to each CDR3 protein, with no DNA. The table lists about 330,000 distinct CDR3 sequences, with approximately 2% in the top ten. The sequencing input was blood. The receptors derive from a human donor with ulcerative colitis or Crohn's disease, or a healthy co-twin of an affected twin (not recorded which). Both conserved end residues are part of each CDR3. Fields, in order: V gene, J gene, CDR3 protein.

>TRBV20-1|TRBJ2-5
CSGLGGQETQYF
>TRBV6-2/TRBV6-3|TRBJ2-7
CASSSSLSYEQYF
>TRBV20-1|TRBJ2-7
CSARAGVPNEQYF
>TRBV4-1|TRBJ2-7
CASSHKRGDLLEQYF
>TRBV7-9|TRBJ1-2
CAGGATILNGYTF
>TRBV28|TRBJ1-5
CASSLTGTGGAFQPQHF
>TRBV7-2|TRBJ2-5
CASSFSRPQETQYF
>TRBV2|TRBJ2-4
CASSEFVTSGRAKDIQYF
>TRBV27|TRBJ2-2
CASSRAGGTGELFF
>TRBV5-1|TRBJ2-3
CASSLVSGNTDTQYF
>TRBV10-3|TRBJ1-5
CASRDSYSNQPQHF
>TRBV7-9|TRBJ1-1
CASSAQGDRTEAFF
>TRBV9|TRBJ2-1
CASSVMIKPSYNEQFF
>TRBV2|TRBJ1-4
CASSEALGVWEKLFF
>TRBV5-1|TRBJ2-3
CASSPLAGGGGTDTQYF
>TRBV28|TRBJ2-5
CASYDPMTSGRETQYF
>TRBV27|TRBJ1-3
CASKPGQANSGNTIYF
>TRBV3-1|TRBJ2-1
CASSQVGGGSYNEQFF
>TRBV7-2|TRBJ1-3
CASSLAGTGLNTIYF
>TRBV4-3|TRBJ2-3
CASSHDSDFTDTQYF
>TRBV5-1|TRBJ2-1
CASSLGAASDEQFF
>TRBV7-2|TRBJ1-1
CASSFFWGSIGAFF
>TRBV7-2|TRBJ2-1
CASSFQREALEQFF
>TRBV20-1|TRBJ1-6
CSASPPGSNSPLHF
>TRBV7-9|TRBJ2-1
CASSSRQGNNEQFF
>TRBV20-1|TRBJ2-5
CSATNLAPQETQYF
>TRBV20-1|TRBJ1-6
CSASRSYNSPPHF
>TRBV2|TRBJ1-5
CASSDGYQPQHF
>TRBV7-2|TRBJ2-2
CASSLALGRNTGELFF
>TRBV7-9|TRBJ1-1
CASSSNPVGTEAFF
>TRBV7-9|TRBJ1-2
CASNVGASGYTF
>TRBV7-2|TRBJ1-5
CASSPGGGHQPQHF
>TRBV6-6|TRBJ2-1
CASSYSKGSEQFF
>TRBV5-1|TRBJ1-5
CASSFQGEVGQPQHF
>TRBV7-9|TRBJ2-7
CASSSVASGSIYEQYF
>TRBV14|TRBJ2-1
CASSQDYREERNEQFF
>TRBV6-2/TRBV6-3|TRBJ2-1
CSQQLGVEQFF
>TRBV5-1|TRBJ2-7
CASSLDLSGVLGQYF
>TRBV12-3/TRBV12-4|TRBJ1-1
CASSSSGTGGRAFF
>TRBV29-1|TRBJ1-1
CSVIQGLNTEAFF
>TRBV6-5|TRBJ1-5
CASSYPPRTAPYQPQHF
>TRBV12-3/TRBV12-4|TRBJ1-2
CASSLIGDGYTF
>TRBV14|TRBJ1-5
CASSPAFSEPQHF
>TRBV7-6|TRBJ1-3
CASSLEEYASSGNTIYF
>TRBV28|TRBJ2-3
CASTQVSRATADTQYF
>TRBV5-5|TRBJ1-2
CASSRDTVNYGYTF
>TRBV20-1|TRBJ2-1
CSAGLAGFSYNEQFF
>TRBV10-3|TRBJ1-2
CAISEYGSNYGYTF
>TRBV27|TRBJ2-1
CASSFFTSGRGDEQFF